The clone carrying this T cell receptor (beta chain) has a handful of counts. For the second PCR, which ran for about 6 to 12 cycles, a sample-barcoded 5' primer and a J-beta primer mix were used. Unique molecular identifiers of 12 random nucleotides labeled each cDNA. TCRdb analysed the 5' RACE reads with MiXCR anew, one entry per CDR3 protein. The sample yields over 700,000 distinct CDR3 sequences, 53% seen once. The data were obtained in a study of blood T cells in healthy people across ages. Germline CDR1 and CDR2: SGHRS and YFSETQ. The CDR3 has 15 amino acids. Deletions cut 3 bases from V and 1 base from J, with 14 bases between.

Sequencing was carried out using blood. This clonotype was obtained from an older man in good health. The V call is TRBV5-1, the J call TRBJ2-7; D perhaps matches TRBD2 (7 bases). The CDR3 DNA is TGCGCCAGCAGCTGGGGGGGGACATCGTCCTACGAGCAGTACTTC. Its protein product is CASSWGGTSSYEQYF.